This T cell receptor beta chain was recovered during a study of control samples from healthy donors and cancer patients. CDR1 is MRHNA, CDR2 SNTAGT, per germline. The CDR3 covers 15 residues. V dropped 11 bases and J dropped 8; count of bases not matched to a gene: 20. Here immunoSEQ multiplex PCR was the method, and the copy in TCRdb shows in-frame clones only, minus some. The sample yields around 70,000 clones, about 94% seen once. The sequence was collected from a woman between 25 and 40 years old in good health. The chain uses TRBV6-4 and TRBJ1-2, with 7 positions matching TRBD1. Sequencing used blood. The CDR3 DNA reads as TGTGCCTCAAAGCTCGAGGGGGCAGGGGGTTACGGCTACACCTTC. It encodes CASKLEGAGGYGYTF.